This T cell receptor beta chain was identified during a study of long-term antiretroviral therapy in people with HIV. Study overall: In the earliest collections, sampling predates the 2015 immediate-ART recommendation by about a decade. The study's findings and limits: Diversity remained lower than transplant donor controls, even though it increased after ART. Clones showing expansion before ART dominated the repertoire at all time points. CDR3 length ranges were narrower in HIV repertoires than in controls.

Survey level was the resolution at which the v3.0 immunoSEQ assay ran. This table comes from immunoSEQ multiplex PCR, and its TCRdb copy is limited to in-frame clones, with some not included. The sample consists of about 11,000 clones, around 80% of them appearing once. This clone was detected once. The antigen is unknown. Germline CDR1 MGHRA, CDR2 YSYEKL. J gave up 0 bases and V 2 bases, and 6 bases lay outside the gene matches. The CDR3 spans 16 residues. The sequence came from a man between 45 and 60 years old with HIV. This chain uses TRBV4-1 with TRBJ1-1; TRBD1 matches at 7 bases. Sample: unsorted PBMCs, taken approximately 7 years after starting antiretroviral therapy. For the CDR3, the DNA is TGCGCCAGCAGCCAATTGACAGGGAACTTGAACACTGAAGCTTTCTTT. Its protein product is CASSQLTGNLNTEAFF.